The next 27 T cell receptor beta chains were all read from a single sample in a study of response to subunit inactivated influenza vaccine. In TCRdb, the RT-PCR reads were re-called with MiXCR into one record per CDR3 protein. Found here are approximately 700,000 distinct CDR3 sequences, approximately 15% of them singletons; the top ten hold approximately 6.5%. The sequencing here drew on PBMCs from blood, taken 14 to 15 days before vaccination. The receptors were gathered from a man aged 50 to 59 who received an inactivated influenza vaccine.

This rearrangement joins TRBV7-8 to TRBJ2-3; TRBD1 is a possible D gene (5 bases). Trimming removed 0 bases at V and 1 base at J, with 14 bases between. CDR1 is SGHVS, CDR2 FQNEAQ, per germline. The CDR3 has 17 residues. CDR3 in amino acids: CASSLAPRGVGTDTQYF. As DNA, the CDR3 is TGTGCCAGCAGCTTAGCCCCAAGGGGTGTCGGCACAGATACGCAGTATTTT.

This clonotype was seen a few times. V and J are TRBV12-3 or TRBV12-4 and TRBJ1-1; 8 bases fit TRBD1. V gave up 2 bases and J gave up 9 bases; unmatched junction bases: 8. The CDR3 runs to 14 residues. The CDR3 sequence: CASSLQGAEVKAFF. The DNA for the CDR3 is TGTGCCAGCAGTTTACAGGGGGCGGAGGTTAAAGCTTTCTTT.

The chain recombines TRBV29-1 with TRBJ2-2; TRBD1 agrees at 7 bases. This CDR3 is built from 14 residues. In germline, CDR1 is SQVTM, CDR2 ANQGSEA. V shed 6 bases, J shed 3 bases, and the junction held 7 bases outside the gene matches. CDR3: CSVSRDSHTGELFF. For the CDR3, the DNA is TGCAGCGTCTCCCGGGACAGCCACACCGGGGAGCTGTTTTTT.

This clonotype was seen more than once but under ten times. The rearrangement links TRBV5-1 to TRBJ1-3, with TRBD1 as a possible D gene (6 bases). Germline CDR1 and CDR2: SGHRS and YFSETQ. V was trimmed by 0 bases and J by 5 bases, leaving 9 bases between them. This CDR3 has 14 amino acids. The CDR3 sequence is CASSLDRVRNTIYF. The CDR3 DNA reads as TGCGCCAGCAGCTTGGACAGGGTGCGAAACACCATATATTTT.

This clonotype has at least ten counts. The chain is built from TRBV5-1 and TRBJ2-2; no clear D gene. Per germline, CDR1 SGHRS and CDR2 YFSETQ. The ends were cut back, 1 base at V and 3 bases at J, with 7 bases in the middle. The CDR3 extends over 14 amino acids. The CDR3 DNA is TGCGCCAGCAGCTTGTTTGGAGACACCGGGGAGCTGTTTTTT. Encoded protein: CASSLFGDTGELFF.

This clonotype was detected a few times. The CDR3 DNA follows: TGTGCCAGCAGCTTGCCGAACAGGGGGCTCAACACCGGGGAGCTGTTTTTT. Translation: CASSLPNRGLNTGELFF. V usage is TRBV7-2 and J usage is TRBJ2-2; 9 bases match TRBD1. The V segment lost 3 bases and the J segment 2 bases; nucleotides outside the gene matches: 7. The CDR3 has 17 amino acids. Germline lookup yields CDR1 SGHTA and CDR2 FQGNSA.

This chain uses TRBV29-1 with TRBJ2-2; 14 bases are a match to TRBD2. The CDR3 length is 16 residues. V trimming: 5 bases; J trimming: 5 bases; junction bases outside the gene matches: 7. CDR1 is SQVTM, CDR2 ANQGSEA, per germline. CDR3: CSVYKGTSGSTGELFF. As DNA, the CDR3 is TGCAGCGTTTACAAAGGGACTAGCGGGAGTACCGGGGAGCTGTTTTTT.

The chain combines TRBV28 with TRBJ2-7, with D maybe TRBD2 (5 bases). Germline-derived CDR1 and CDR2 are MDHEN and SYDVKM. The CDR3 sequence is 17 residues long. V dropped 2 bases and J dropped 2 bases, with 19 bases sitting between them. CDR3 in DNA: TGTGCCAGCAGTTTAGGCCCCGGGAAGGGTCTAACCTACGAGCAGTACTTC. Residues: CASSLGPGKGLTYEQYF. Complete variable domain (other parts from reference TRBV28 and TRBJ2-7): DVKVTQSSRYLVKRTGEKVFLECVQDMDHENMFWYRQDPGLGLRLIYFSYDVKMKEKGDIPEGYSVSREKKERFSLILESASTNQTSMYLCASSLGPGKGLTYEQYFGPGTRLTVT.

This chain links TRBV6-1 with TRBJ1-6; the match to TRBD1 covers 7 bases. CDR3 length equals 13 residues. The V and J ends lost 11 bases and 6 bases, in that order; junction bases with no gene match: 7. The V gene's germline CDR1 is MNHNS and CDR2 SASEGT. This CDR3 reads CAARTGGNSPLHF. CDR3 bases: TGTGCCGCCCGGACAGGTGGTAATTCACCCCTCCACTTT.

This clonotype occurred a few times. The rearrangement links TRBV5-1 to TRBJ2-2; D is possibly TRBD2 (6 bases). The CDR3 is 15 residues long. Germline V gene data show CDR1 as SGHRS and CDR2 as YFSETQ. V dropped 6 bases and J dropped 3 bases, with 15 bases sitting between them. The CDR3 is CASTSRTGDTGELFF. The CDR3 DNA reads TGCGCCAGCACTTCCCGGACGGGAGACACCGGGGAGCTGTTTTTT.

The J gene is TRBJ2-1, the V gene TRBV11-2; 12 nucleotides line up with TRBD2. This CDR3 comprises 18 residues. The V and J ends lost 4 bases and 4 bases, in that order; junction bases with no gene match: 11. The germline gives CDR1 SGHAT, CDR2 FQNNGV. The CDR3 DNA is TGTGCCAGCAGCTCCCCATTGCGGACTAGCGGGGCATACAATGAGCAGTTCTTC. Translated, it gives CASSSPLRTSGAYNEQFF.

The table lists this clonotype with many counts. The V and J genes are TRBV7-8 and TRBJ2-1, with D tentatively TRBD1 (6 bases). Trimming left V 1 base short and J 7 bases short, with 17 bases between. Germline V CDR1 and CDR2: SGHVS, FQNEAQ. The CDR3 covers 16 residues. CDR3 in amino acids: CASSLGGRGVGNEQFF. The CDR3 region has the DNA TGTGCCAGCAGCTTAGGTGGCAGGGGAGTAGGGAATGAGCAGTTCTTC.

Only a few counts were recorded for this clonotype. The rearrangement links TRBV20-1 to TRBJ2-7, with D uncertain. Trimming pared 4 bases from V and 4 bases from J, leaving 14 bases between. Germline V lookup: CDR1 DFQATT, CDR2 SNEGSKA (reference sequence). The CDR3 consists of 13 residues. This CDR3 reads CSAMNTHEYEQYF. CDR3 nucleotide sequence: TGCAGTGCTATGAACACACACGAGTACGAGCAGTACTTC.

The table lists this clonotype with many counts. CDR3 coding DNA: TGTGCCAGCAGTGACAGCTCCTACGAGCAGTACTTC. This codes for CASSDSSYEQYF. This chain connects TRBV12-3 or TRBV12-4 to TRBJ2-7; possible D gene TRBD1, 5 bases. The CDR3 has 12 amino acids. Trimming stripped 5 bases from V and 0 bases from J, with 5 bases between.

The rearrangement uses TRBV11-2 and TRBJ2-2; D may match TRBD1 or TRBD2 (6 bases each). V shed 8 bases and J shed 6 bases, with 16 bases lying between them. The length of the CDR3 is 14 residues. Germline V CDR1 and CDR2: SGHAT, FQNNGV. CDR3 coding DNA: TGTGCCAGCGAGGGGGGAGTGGTCTCCGGGGAGCTGTTTTTT. Its translation: CASEGGVVSGELFF.

V gene TRBV7-2 combines with J gene TRBJ2-5; D perhaps matches TRBD2 (5 bases). The germline V gene has CDR1 SGHTA and CDR2 FQGNSA. This CDR3 contains 14 residues. Trimming left V 4 bases short and J 5 bases short, with 14 bases between. CDR3 DNA: TGTGCCAGCAGCTCGGGAAACGGAGGCGAGACCCAGTACTTC. This codes for CASSSGNGGETQYF.

The CDR3 region is CASSLALTSGGTGNEQFF. The CDR3 DNA is TGTGCCAGCAGCTTAGCGCTGACTAGCGGGGGGACCGGTAATGAGCAGTTCTTC. The V call is TRBV7-2, the J call TRBJ2-1; TRBD2 agrees at 13 bases. The CDR3 contains 18 residues. CDR1 is SGHTA and CDR2 is FQGNSA in the germline V gene. Trimming took 0 bases from V and 7 from J; bases not matched to a gene: 9.

This clonotype has a handful of counts. V is TRBV28 and J is TRBJ2-5; possibly TRBD2 for D (6 bases). V shed 2 bases and J shed 5 bases, with 21 bases lying between them. Germline CDR1 reads MDHEN; CDR2 reads SYDVKM. This CDR3 has 17 amino acids. Here the CDR3 DNA reads TGTGCCAGCAGTTTAGAGGTATCGACGGGAGTTTCGGAGACCCAGTACTTC. This gives the protein CASSLEVSTGVSETQYF.

This clonotype was picked up a small number of times. V usage is TRBV12-3 or TRBV12-4 and J usage is TRBJ1-2, with no clear D. This CDR3 has 13 amino acids. Trimming removed 2 bases at V and 8 bases at J, with 12 bases between. The CDR3 reads CASSLSRFSGYTF. Written as DNA, the CDR3 is TGTGCCAGCAGTTTATCCCGCTTCAGCGGCTACACCTTC.

This chain connects TRBV18 to TRBJ2-2, with TRBD1 identical over 8 bases. The V gene's germline CDR1 is KGHSH and CDR2 LQKENI. V lost 2 bases, J lost 1 base, and 3 bases stayed unmatched. The CDR3 is 16 amino acids. The CDR3 region is CASSPEGTGNTGELFF. The CDR3 DNA follows: TGTGCCAGCTCACCAGAAGGGACAGGGAACACCGGGGAGCTGTTTTTT.

This clonotype turned up a few times. The V call is TRBV10-3, the J call TRBJ2-7, with 8 bases identical to TRBD1. This CDR3 spans 15 amino acids. V trimming: 6 bases; J trimming: 6 bases; junction bases outside the gene matches: 13. The V gene's germline CDR1 is ENHRY and CDR2 SYGVKD. The CDR3 bases are TGTGCCATCAGGAACGAATGGACAGGGAAGGCCGAGCAGTACTTC. Protein product: CAIRNEWTGKAEQYF.

This clonotype has only a few counts. The J gene is TRBJ2-7, the V gene TRBV7-3; D is uncertain. Germline loops: CDR1 SGHTA, CDR2 FQGTGA. This CDR3 spans 16 amino acids. V was shortened by 6 bases and J by 1 base, with 19 bases between the two germline ends. CDR3 region: CASRRPKAFPSYEQYF. As DNA, the CDR3 is TGTGCCAGCAGGCGCCCGAAGGCGTTCCCATCCTACGAGCAGTACTTC.

This clonotype was counted between two and nine times. The CDR3 loop is CSALGGIGNQPQHF. Written as DNA, the CDR3 is TGCAGTGCTCTAGGGGGAATAGGCAATCAGCCCCAGCATTTT. V usage is TRBV20-1 and J usage is TRBJ1-5; a possible D gene is TRBD1 (6 bases). Trimming removed 5 bases at V and 2 bases at J, with 13 bases between. The CDR3 is made up of 14 amino acids. Germline CDR1 DFQATT, CDR2 SNEGSKA (reference sequence).

This clonotype was observed a few times. This rearrangement joins TRBV3-1 to TRBJ1-5; D not resolved. CDR1 and CDR2 (germline): LGHDT, YNNKEL (reference sequence). V lost 2 bases to trimming and J lost 7 bases, with 9 bases between them. This CDR3 has 13 residues. The CDR3 coding sequence is TGTGCCAGCAGCCAAACCCGGTACCAGCCCCAGCATTTT. This translates into CASSQTRYQPQHF.

The chain is built from TRBV15 and TRBJ2-7; no clear D gene. This CDR3 has 13 amino acids. V was clipped by 6 bases and J by 5 bases, with 14 bases between them. Germline CDR1 reads LNHNV; CDR2 reads YYDKDF (reference sequence). CDR3 nucleotides: TGTGCCACCAGTCGCGGACGGGCTGACGAGCAGTACTTC. Protein: CATSRGRADEQYF.

J is TRBJ1-1 and V is TRBV3-1, with D uncertain. The germline V and J ends were trimmed by 5 bases and 4 bases, with 14 bases remaining between them. The CDR3 is made up of 14 amino acids. CDR1 and CDR2 (germline): LGHDT, YNNKEL (reference sequence). The CDR3 loop reads CASSSYLGITEAFF. CDR3 nucleotide sequence: TGTGCCAGCAGCTCGTATCTGGGCATCACTGAAGCTTTCTTT.

This clonotype came up a few times. The chain uses TRBV12-3 or TRBV12-4 and TRBJ1-1; no definite D call. V shed 2 bases and J shed 7 bases, with 11 bases lying between them. The CDR3 length is 13 residues. CDR3 sequence: CASSLFRSSEAFF. The CDR3 bases are TGTGCCAGCAGTTTATTCCGTTCCAGTGAAGCTTTCTTT.